These 32 T cell receptor beta chains were all obtained from the same sample, sequenced in a study of shared T cell receptors in the human thymus. Using immunoSEQ multiplex PCR, the repertoire was profiled, and TCRdb retains in-frame clones only, with some absent. This table has 700,000 to 750,000 clones, approximately 83% appearing once. This sample was also put to use in a study of human thymus T cells.

Sample: thymocytes. These receptors were collected from a girl under three years old with a congenital heart defect.

The V gene is TRBV29-1, the J gene TRBJ2-5; D is undetermined. The CDR3 loop spans 12 amino acids. V lost 8 bases and J lost 7, with 17 bases in between. The germline V gene has CDR1 SQVTM and CDR2 ANQGSEA. The CDR3 spells CSHPSANWTQYF. CDR3 sequence (DNA): TGCAGCCACCCAAGCGCGAACTGGACCCAGTACTTC.

The chain uses TRBV7-9 and TRBJ1-2; 10 nucleotides match TRBD1. Trimming removed 4 bases from V and 2 bases from J; junction bases left unmatched: 4. Germline values: CDR1 SEHNR, CDR2 FQNEAQ (reference sequence). The CDR3 is 15 residues long. CDR3 DNA sequence: TGTGCCAGCAGCTCACAGACAGGGGGCAACTATGGCTACACCTTC. Translation gives CASSSQTGGNYGYTF.

The chain combines TRBV4-3 with TRBJ1-6, with TRBD1 as a possible D gene (6 bases). Between the trimmed V and J ends, which lost 1 base and 0 bases, there was a span of 22 bases. CDR3 length: 21 residues. The germline V gene has CDR1 LGHNA and CDR2 YSLEER. The CDR3 DNA reads as TGCGCCAGCAGCCAAGCGGTGGTTGGCAGGGGAAAGAGCTCCTATAATTCACCCCTCCACTTT. Translated, it gives CASSQAVVGRGKSSYNSPLHF.

The chain is built from TRBV4-1 and TRBJ1-3; 9 positions agree with TRBD1. CDR1 is MGHRA, CDR2 YSYEKL, per germline. V lost 0 bases and J lost 2; bases outside the gene matches: 11. The CDR3 is 19 amino acids. CDR3 protein: CASSQDIIHRGPPGNTIYF. CDR3 DNA: TGCGCCAGCAGCCAAGATATCATCCACAGGGGGCCCCCTGGAAACACCATATATTTT.

The chain uses TRBV2 and TRBJ2-5; weak D call: TRBD1 (5 bases). V dropped 7 bases and J dropped 7 bases, with 22 bases sitting between them. The CDR3 runs to 15 residues. Germline V gene data show CDR1 as SNHLY and CDR2 as FYNNEI. In DNA, the CDR3 is TGTGCCAGCACCGAGGCCCCCGGCCCCCAGGGGACCCAGTACTTC. Its protein product is CASTEAPGPQGTQYF. Filled out from reference TRBV2 and TRBJ2-5, the complete variable domain reads EPEVTQTPSHQVTQMGQEVILRCVPISNHLYFYWYRQILGQKVEFLVSFYNNEISEKSEIFDDQFSVERPDGSNFTLKIRSTKLEDSAMYFCASTEAPGPQGTQYFGPGTRLLVL.

CDR3: CASSFAQRVSYGYTF. In DNA form, the CDR3 reads TGTGCCAGCAGTTTCGCGCAGAGGGTGAGCTATGGCTACACCTTC. J is TRBJ1-2 and V is TRBV28; D not resolved. Germline V gene data show CDR1 as MDHEN and CDR2 as SYDVKM. With 3 bases removed from V and 4 bases from J, the gap between germline ends came to 15 bases. The CDR3 has 15 residues.

V and J are TRBV10-2 and TRBJ1-2; the D gene is possibly TRBD1 (6 bases). The germline V gene encodes CDR1 WSHSY and CDR2 SAAADI. V lost 7 bases and J lost 4, with 13 bases in between. The CDR3 has 13 amino acids. The CDR3 loop reads CASIRGRGYGYTF. CDR3 nucleotides: TGCGCCAGCATTAGGGGCAGGGGCTATGGCTACACCTTC.

The chain combines TRBV5-1 with TRBJ2-4; 8 nucleotides align to TRBD2. The J segment lost 8 bases and the V segment lost 5 bases, leaving 12 bases of the junction unmatched. The CDR3 has 15 amino acids. Germline assignment: CDR1 SGHRS and CDR2 YFSETQ. The CDR3 reads CASRPSGGRGDIQYF. The DNA for the CDR3 is TGCGCCAGCAGACCTTCGGGGGGGAGGGGGGACATTCAGTACTTC.

This clone has a single count. The CDR3 spells CASSEELAGRPDKNIQYF. In nucleotides, the CDR3 is TGTGCCAGCAGTGAGGAACTAGCGGGGCGCCCCGACAAAAACATTCAGTACTTC. The rearrangement links TRBV6-1 to TRBJ2-4; TRBD2 matches 10 bases. The CDR3 sequence is 18 residues long. V lost 3 bases to trimming and J lost 3 bases; unmatched junction nucleotides: 11. The germline gives CDR1 MNHNS, CDR2 SASEGT.

V usage is TRBV29-1 and J usage is TRBJ1-2, with D maybe TRBD1 (5 bases). The CDR3 is 12 residues long. Trimming pared 7 bases from V and 3 bases from J, leaving 12 bases between. The germline gives CDR1 SQVTM, CDR2 ANQGSEA. Written as DNA, the CDR3 is TGCAGCGGGGGGGACCGTTACTATGGCTACACCTTC. Translating gives CSGGDRYYGYTF.

This clone turned up a few times. The CDR3 bases are TGTGCCATCAGGACGGGACAGGGAACTATCCTCCACTTT. Its translation: CAIRTGQGTILHF. This chain uses TRBV10-3 with TRBJ1-6; 9 nucleotides agree with TRBD1. The V segment lost 6 bases and the J segment 15 bases; nucleotides outside the gene matches: 9. From germline, CDR1 is ENHRY and CDR2 SYGVKD. The CDR3 spans 13 residues.

In the case of this clone: Other DNA sequences within the sample encode an identical CDR3. The J gene is TRBJ1-4, the V gene TRBV28; 8 nucleotides agree with TRBD1. Germline CDR1 reads MDHEN; CDR2 reads SYDVKM. The V gene end was trimmed by 4 bases and the J gene end by 3 bases; junction bases not matched to a gene: 4. This CDR3 is built from 15 residues. The CDR3 nucleotides read TGTGCCAGCAGTTCCAGACAGGGGCCTAATGAAAAACTGTTTTTT. Its translation: CASSSRQGPNEKLFF.

This chain joins TRBV2 and TRBJ2-5; 10 nucleotides agree with TRBD1. Unmatched junction bases numbered 12, after V lost 6 bases and J lost 5 bases. The CDR3 totals 16 residues. Germline loops: CDR1 SNHLY, CDR2 FYNNEI. In nucleotides, the CDR3 is TGTGCCAGCAGATGGCACCGGGACAGGGGTGGGGAGACCCAGTACTTC. Protein sequence: CASRWHRDRGGETQYF.

J is TRBJ2-2 and V is TRBV14; D remains ambiguous. Per germline, CDR1 SGHDN and CDR2 FVKESK. The germline V and J ends were trimmed by 1 base and 4 bases, with 19 bases remaining between them. The CDR3 length is 18 residues. Written as DNA, the CDR3 is TGTGCCAGCAGCCAAGCCCCAGTCGAAAACGAGGCCACCGGGGAGCTGTTTTTT. Translation: CASSQAPVENEATGELFF.

This chain joins TRBV27 and TRBJ2-7, with D possibly being TRBD2 (5 bases). Trimming shortened V by 3 bases and J by 1 base, and 13 bases separated the two germline ends. The germline V gene has CDR1 MNHEY and CDR2 SMNVEV (reference sequence). The CDR3 totals 15 residues. This chain's CDR3 is CASSFGGRGSYEQYF. CDR3 in DNA: TGTGCCAGCAGTTTTGGAGGCAGAGGTTCCTACGAGCAGTACTTC.

The chain carries TRBV29-1 and TRBJ1-2, with 8 bases identical to TRBD1. The trim removed 2 bases at V and 3 bases at J, leaving 2 bases unmatched. Per the germline V gene, CDR1 is SQVTM and CDR2 is ANQGSEA. The length of the CDR3 is 13 residues. CDR3 region: CSVEQGQDYGYTF. The CDR3 DNA reads TGCAGCGTTGAACAGGGACAGGACTATGGCTACACCTTC. Full variable domain (rest looked up from reference TRBV29-1 and TRBJ1-2): SAVISQKPSRDICQRGTSLTIQCQVDSQVTMMFWYRQQPGQSLTLIATANQGSEATYESGFVIDKFPISRPNLTFSTLTVSNMSPEDSSIYLCSVEQGQDYGYTFGSGTRLTVV.

This chain joins TRBV19 and TRBJ2-7; 13 bases fit TRBD2. J lost 0 bases, V lost 5 bases, and 4 bases had no gene match. The germline CDR1 and CDR2 sequences are LNHDA and SQIVND (reference sequence). This CDR3 spans 16 amino acids. CDR3 nucleotide sequence: TGTGCCAGTAGTTTGGGACTAGCGGGGAACTCCTACGAGCAGTACTTC. This translates into CASSLGLAGNSYEQYF.

The chain carries TRBV28 and TRBJ2-7, with TRBD1 matching 7 bases. The CDR3 contains 16 residues. V trimming: 3 bases; J trimming: 2 bases; junction bases outside the gene matches: 10. The V gene's germline CDR1 is MDHEN and CDR2 SYDVKM. The CDR3 nucleotides read TGTGCCAGCAGTTTTGACTCTAGACAGGGAACCTACGAGCAGTACTTC. Translation: CASSFDSRQGTYEQYF.

The chain uses TRBV10-2 and TRBJ1-5; D may be TRBD1 (6 bases). Trimming removed 1 base from V and 4 bases from J, with 11 bases in between. CDR3 size: 15 residues. CDR1 is WSHSY, CDR2 SAAADI, per germline. CDR3 nucleotides: TGCGCCAGCAGTGAGTTGTACAGGGATAATCAGCCCCAGCATTTT. It yields the protein CASSELYRDNQPQHF.

V is TRBV5-3 and J is TRBJ1-1; D is uncertain. TRBV5-3 is an ORF, with its function uncertain. Trimming removed 8 bases at V and 3 bases at J, with 14 bases between. The CDR3 extends over 13 amino acids. CDR3 DNA: TGTGCCAGTTCAGCCGGCGGTTACACTGAAGCTTTCTTT. The encoded protein is CASSAGGYTEAFF.

A remark on this clone: Its ends do not fully match the called genes, so a read error is possible. This chain links TRBV7-7 with TRBJ2-3; 7 nucleotides agree with TRBD2. This CDR3 is 15 amino acids long. CDR1 is SSHAT and CDR2 is FNYEAQ in the germline V gene (reference sequence). In nucleotides, the CDR3 is TGTGCTAGCAGCCCCCGGGGGGATGGCACAGATACGCAGTATTTT. Protein product: CASSPRGDGTDTQYF.

This chain joins TRBV5-1 and TRBJ1-5, with TRBD1 matching over 9 bases. This CDR3 region has 15 residues. V shed 1 base, J shed 6 bases, and the junction held 5 bases outside the gene matches. Germline V gives CDR1 SGHRS, CDR2 YFSETQ. The CDR3, as DNA: TGCGCCAGCAGCTTGACGACAGGGGGAGGTCAGCCCCAGCATTTT. It is translated as CASSLTTGGGQPQHF. Looking up the rest from reference TRBV5-1 and TRBJ1-5 gives the full variable domain: KAGVTQTPRYLIKTRGQQVTLSCSPISGHRSVSWYQQTPGQGLQFLFEYFSETQRNKGNFPGRFSGRQFSNSRSEMNVSTLELGDSALYLCASSLTTGGGQPQHFGDGTRLSIL.

There are a few counts of this clone. The chain recombines TRBV14 with TRBJ1-1; D gene unclear. V was pared by 1 base and J by 9 bases, with 30 bases between. The V gene's germline CDR1 is SGHDN and CDR2 FVKESK. The CDR3 has 19 residues. The CDR3 DNA follows: TGTGCCAGCAGCCAAGGGGTACAGCAAGATAGAAGCAAGAAAGTTAAAGCTTTCTTT. Translating it yields CASSQGVQQDRSKKVKAFF.

This rearrangement joins TRBV10-2 to TRBJ2-1, with a tentative D call TRBD1 (6 bases). The germline V gene has CDR1 WSHSY and CDR2 SAAADI. The CDR3 contains 15 residues. Between the trimmed V and J ends, which lost 3 bases and 4 bases, there was a span of 13 bases. The CDR3 sequence: CASSDRGGRYNEQFF. The CDR3 nucleotides read TGCGCCAGCAGTGATCGAGGGGGAAGGTACAATGAGCAGTTCTTC.

The chain recombines TRBV19 with TRBJ1-1, with no clear D. Trimming shortened V by 4 bases and J by 0 bases, and 12 bases separated the two germline ends. Germline V CDR1 and CDR2: LNHDA, SQIVND (reference sequence). The CDR3 is made up of 15 amino acids. The CDR3 loop reads CASSKRLSMNTEAFF. The CDR3 nucleotides read TGTGCCAGTAGTAAACGACTTTCCATGAACACTGAAGCTTTCTTT.

This rearrangement joins TRBV18 to TRBJ2-5; 15 bases map to TRBD2. Germline CDR1 KGHSH, CDR2 LQKENI. Trimming took 2 bases from V and 3 from J; bases not matched to a gene: 4. The CDR3 contains 17 residues. In DNA form, the CDR3 reads TGTGCCAGCTCACCAACTGGGACTAGCGGGGGGAAAGAGACCCAGTACTTC. Its translation is CASSPTGTSGGKETQYF.

This clone was detected only a few times. The chain recombines TRBV19 with TRBJ2-3; D is possibly TRBD1 (6 bases). Per the germline V gene, CDR1 is LNHDA and CDR2 is SQIVND (reference sequence). CDR3 size: 17 residues. The V end was cut by 4 bases, the J end by 1 base, with 18 bases between. CDR3 in amino acids: CASSRTGTPFRTDTQYF. Written as DNA, the CDR3 is TGTGCCAGTAGTAGAACCGGGACACCGTTCCGCACAGATACGCAGTATTTT.

J is TRBJ1-5 and V is TRBV10-3, with D possibly matching TRBD1 (5 bases). The CDR3 is made up of 14 amino acids. Germline assignment: CDR1 ENHRY and CDR2 SYGVKD. The V and J ends lost 2 bases and 2 bases respectively, with 7 bases between them. The CDR3 nucleotides are TGTGCCATCAGTGAGGGGGCAGGCAATCAGCCCCAGCATTTT. It translates to CAISEGAGNQPQHF.

The chain carries TRBV12-5 and TRBJ1-5; 8 positions match TRBD1. The CDR3 is 16 amino acids. CDR1 and CDR2 (germline): LGHNT, FRNRAP. Trimming at V came to 10 bases and at J to 6 bases, leaving 17 bases not matched to a gene. CDR3 residues: CATTANRYRGCQPQHF. The CDR3, as DNA: TGTGCTACCACGGCGAATAGATACAGGGGGTGTCAGCCCCAGCATTTT.

This chain joins TRBV7-3 and TRBJ1-5; 9 bases fit TRBD1. Germline trimming cut 5 bases from V and 2 bases from J; bases unmatched to any gene: 7. Per the germline V gene, CDR1 is SGHTA and CDR2 is FQGTGA. The CDR3 is made up of 16 amino acids. As DNA, the CDR3 is TGTGCCAGCAGCCACAACAGGGGGCTCGGCAATCAGCCCCAGCATTTT. Amino acids: CASSHNRGLGNQPQHF.

This clone was detected only once. The V and J genes are TRBV25-1 and TRBJ1-6, with 9 bases that match TRBD1. Looked up from germline, CDR1 is MGHDK and CDR2 is SYGVNS. Trimming cost V 5 bases and J 7 bases; bases outside gene matches: 6. The CDR3 totals 15 residues. In DNA form, the CDR3 reads TGTGCCAGCAGTCCTGGGACAGGGCACAATTCACCCCTCCACTTT. This encodes CASSPGTGHNSPLHF. Full variable domain (missing parts from reference TRBV25-1 and TRBJ1-6): EADIYQTPRYLVIGTGKKITLECSQTMGHDKMYWYQQDPGMELHLIHYSYGVNSTEKGDLSSESTVSRIRTEHFPLTLESARPSHTSQYLCASSPGTGHNSPLHFGNGTRLTVT.

The chain couples TRBV29-1 to TRBJ2-7; 10 bases line up with TRBD1. V lost 7 bases to trimming and J lost 3 bases; unmatched junction nucleotides: 12. Germline V gene lookup returns CDR1 SQVTM and CDR2 ANQGSEA. The CDR3 is 15 residues long. CDR3 sequence (DNA): TGCAGCGCCGCCCGACGGGACAGGGGATACTACGAGCAGTACTTC. This translates into CSAARRDRGYYEQYF.